This T cell receptor beta chain was recorded in a study of blood T cell repertoires in COVID-19 (TCRdb year 2020). The study in broad terms: Samples from collaborators originated in the United States, Italy and Spain and spanned both the acute and convalescent phases of COVID-19. The repertoires were made available in a free public database intended to serve as a resource for research on the immune response to SARS-CoV-2. The samples were drawn from the first 160 participants of the ongoing ImmuneRACE study and from 950 to 1,500 subjects provided by 6 global collaborators. The material from the prospective study consisted of cDNA or gDNA derived from T cells, B-cell-depleted T cells, or PBMCs. Nearly every sample came with metadata listing a de-identified subject ID, COVID-19 status, age in years and sex. HLA class I and class II types, where available, came from metadata supplied by the sample provider rather than from assay-based typing. Deeply sampled blood TCRbeta repertoires from subjects exposed to, actively infected with, or recovered from COVID-19 were included in the dataset.

With regard to this clone: What this receptor recognizes is not known. The sample holds no much larger clone one base away, and base qualities are not on file.

General conclusions and limits of the study: Clinical and demographic metadata were provided uncurated, with the amount varying by source and participant.

Whole blood was collected in K2EDTA tubes by collaborating institutions according to the institutions' own protocols. Collaborator samples were shipped for TCRbeta analysis as frozen whole blood, isolated PBMCs, or DNA extracted from either sample type. TCRbeta CDR3 regions were amplified from genomic DNA by means of the immunoSEQ Assay, a bias-controlled multiplex PCR. Concerning the study's data processing: The number of nucleated cells in each sample was estimated by amplification of reference gene primers within the assay. To quantify the absolute abundance of each unique TCRbeta CDR3 rearrangement, sequence reads were collapsed and filtered. For each sample, productive Simpson clonality was calculated by taking the square root of Simpson's diversity index across productive rearrangements. This immuneACCESS table, as held by TCRdb, lists in-frame sequences with V and J called but not all clones. Of the missing ones, under half trace to an unresolved V gene in checked studies; the others have no known cause. V and J calls and clone size follow that table, whereas D and trimming were derived from the DNA. This sample holds about 190,000 clones; approximately 80% were observed only once. Roughly 12% of the sample goes to the ten largest clones.

The clonotype comes from a woman between 45 and 65 years old with acute or convalescent COVID-19. Sequencing input: peripheral blood.

The nucleotides are TGTGCCAGCAGCTTAGCGGCCGGGAAAAATCAGCCCCAGCATTTT. It encodes CASSLAAGKNQPQHF. The rearrangement combines TRBV7-9 with TRBJ1-5; too little of a D gene remains to name it. Deletion took 0 bases off V and 4 bases off J, with a span of 10 bases between the germline ends. CDR1 and CDR2 (SEHNR, FQNEAQ) derive from the germline V gene (reference sequence). The CDR3 runs 15 residues from the cysteine to the phenylalanine. Only the CDR3 portion is preserved as DNA: 45 bases, with reading frame beginning at the first base.